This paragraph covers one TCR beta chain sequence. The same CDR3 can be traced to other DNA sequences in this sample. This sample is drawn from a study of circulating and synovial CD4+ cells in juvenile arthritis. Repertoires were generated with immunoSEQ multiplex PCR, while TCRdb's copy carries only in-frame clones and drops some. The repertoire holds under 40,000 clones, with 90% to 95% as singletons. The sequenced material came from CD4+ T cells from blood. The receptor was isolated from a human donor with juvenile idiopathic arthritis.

The CDR3 here is CASRGEETGRTEAFF. CDR3 nucleotides: TGTGCCAGCAGGGGGGAGGAGACAGGGCGGACTGAAGCTTTCTTT. V is TRBV6-1 and J is TRBJ1-1; 7 bases fit TRBD1. The germline V gene encodes CDR1 MNHNS and CDR2 SASEGT. The CDR3 sequence is 15 residues long. Trimming cost V 6 bases and J 5 bases; bases outside gene matches: 12.